The 27 T cell receptor beta chains listed next were all sequenced from one sample in a study of spatial heterogeneity in lung cancer. Indicated time point: sample taken at primary tumor resection. One entry per CDR3 protein, called by TCRdb with MiXCR from the 5' RACE reads. Of 5,500 to 7,000 distinct CDR3 sequences in the sample, about 7.7% are singletons; the top ten hold around 27%. These receptors have no identified antigens. Overall study results and limits: For expanded intratumoral alpha and beta TCRs, counts tracked tumor mutation counts.

The sample consisted of lung tumor tissue, taken at surgery. These receptors were collected from a female donor with early-stage non-small cell lung cancer.

This clonotype was detected many times. Within a library made for alpha chains, this beta chain is off target, and its count is uninformative. This chain connects TRBV20-1 to TRBJ2-5; 13 bases agree with TRBD2. There are 14 residues in the CDR3. Losses at the gene ends were 6 bases for V and 5 bases for J; bases not matched to a gene: 6. Germline V CDR1 and CDR2: DFQATT, SNEGSKA (reference sequence). The CDR3 DNA sequence: TGCAGTGCAGACGGACTAGCGGGAGAGGAGACCCAGTACTTC. Translating gives CSADGLAGEETQYF.

This clonotype is labeled as medium-sized. For a library built for alpha chains, this beta chain is a stray read; little rests on its size. The chain couples TRBV4-3 to TRBJ2-7; 9 bases are a match to TRBD2. V lost 0 bases to trimming and J lost 3 bases; unmatched junction nucleotides: 3. CDR1 is LGHNA, CDR2 YSLEER, per germline. This CDR3 is 15 amino acids long. CDR3 sequence: CASSQEAGGHYEQYF. DNA of the CDR3: TGCGCCAGCAGCCAAGAAGCGGGAGGTCACTACGAGCAGTACTTC.

This clonotype ranks as medium-sized. Since the library was made to target alpha chains, this beta chain is a stray read and its abundance is not meaningful. The rearrangement joins TRBV28 to TRBJ2-5, with TRBD1 matching 8 bases. Germline values: CDR1 MDHEN, CDR2 SYDVKM. The ends lost 6 bases at V and 4 bases at J; junction bases unmatched: 10. This CDR3 has 15 amino acids. The CDR3 sequence: CASSPGTGTLETQYF. The CDR3 DNA sequence: TGTGCCAGCAGCCCCGGGACAGGCACTCTAGAGACCCAGTACTTC.

This clonotype is labeled medium-sized. A library prepared for alpha chains yielded this beta chain as an off-target read; its size is of little meaning. The chain uses TRBV7-2 and TRBJ2-5; no firm D call. The germline V gene encodes CDR1 SGHTA and CDR2 FQGNSA. Trimming removed 4 bases from V and 5 bases from J, with 8 bases in between. CDR3 length equals 12 residues. The CDR3 spells CASSSARETQYF. CDR3 nucleotide sequence: TGTGCCAGCAGCTCCGCTAGGGAGACCCAGTACTTC.

This clonotype was observed many times. In a library made to pick up alpha chains, this beta chain is a stray read with a size that means little. This rearrangement joins TRBV20-1 to TRBJ2-1; the match to TRBD2 covers 8 bases. Trimming cost V 3 bases and J 9 bases; bases outside gene matches: 4. CDR1 DFQATT and CDR2 SNEGSKA come from the germline V gene (reference sequence). The length of the CDR3 is 12 residues. Written as DNA, the CDR3 is TGCAGTGCTAGCCCTACTAGCGGTGAGCAGTTCTTC. It specifies CSASPTSGEQFF.

This clonotype was counted ten times or more. For a library built for alpha chains, this beta chain is a stray read; little rests on its size. The V call is TRBV28, the J call TRBJ2-1; 7 nucleotides agree with TRBD2. V trimming: 5 bases; J trimming: 3 bases; junction bases outside the gene matches: 7. Germline CDR1 reads MDHEN; CDR2 reads SYDVKM. The CDR3 runs to 15 residues. The CDR3 region is CASSDLGEGYNEQFF. The CDR3 nucleotides are TGTGCCAGCAGTGATTTGGGGGAGGGCTACAATGAGCAGTTCTTC.

This clonotype was detected ten times or more. The library was prepared for alpha chains; this beta chain is a stray read, so its frequency means little. The chain combines TRBV7-3 with TRBJ2-5, with unresolved D. The V and J ends lost 2 bases and 1 base respectively, with 8 bases between them. CDR3 length: 14 amino acids. The V gene's germline CDR1 is SGHTA and CDR2 FQGTGA. Here the CDR3 reads CASSLDGFQETQYF. DNA of the CDR3: TGTGCCAGCAGCTTAGATGGTTTCCAAGAGACCCAGTACTTC.

This clonotype was seen more than once but under ten times. This beta chain was picked up by a library intended for alpha chains and is off target, so its count carries little meaning. The chain couples TRBV10-3 to TRBJ2-1; D might be TRBD2 (6 bases). There are 17 residues in the CDR3. Trimming removed 0 bases at V and 5 bases at J, with 17 bases between. Germline CDR1 and CDR2: ENHRY and SYGVKD. The CDR3: CAISESTRGDGNNEQFF. As DNA, the CDR3 is TGTGCCATCAGTGAGTCGACTAGGGGCGACGGAAACAATGAGCAGTTCTTC.

This clonotype was counted many times. Little can be read into the size of this beta chain, an off-target read in a library designed for alpha chains. V is TRBV11-2 and J is TRBJ2-3; the match to TRBD2 covers 8 bases. Germline V gene lookup returns CDR1 SGHAT and CDR2 FQNNGV. Germline trimming cut 3 bases from V and 8 bases from J; bases unmatched to any gene: 13. This CDR3 region has 16 residues. The CDR3 here is CASSFRTSWSSPTQYF. The CDR3 coding sequence is TGTGCCAGCAGCTTCCGGACTAGCTGGTCTTCCCCTACGCAGTATTTT. Looking up the rest from reference TRBV11-2 and TRBJ2-3 gives the full variable domain: EAGVAQSPRYKIIEKRQSVAFWCNPISGHATLYWYQQILGQGPKLLIQFQNNGVVDDSQLPKDRFSAERLKGVDSTLKIQPAKLEDSAVYLCASSFRTSWSSPTQYFGPGTRLTVL.

In its sample, this clonotype is medium-sized. The library was built for alpha chains, so this beta chain is an off-target read and its size means little. The chain carries TRBV9 and TRBJ2-1; the match to TRBD2 covers 10 bases. The CDR3 extends over 17 amino acids. Germline values: CDR1 SGDLS, CDR2 YYNGEE. V gave up 0 bases and J gave up 2 bases; unmatched junction bases: 5. The CDR3 nucleotides are TGTGCCAGCAGCGTAGGCAGCGGGGGGGGAACCTACAATGAGCAGTTCTTC. This translates into CASSVGSGGGTYNEQFF.

Concerning this clonotype: The size of this beta chain means little, since it is a stray read in a library made for alpha chains. This chain joins TRBV20-1 and TRBJ1-1; D not certain. CDR3 length equals 12 residues. Germline CDR1 DFQATT, CDR2 SNEGSKA (reference sequence). This chain's CDR3 is CGWEGPNTEAFF. CDR3 nucleotides: TGCGGATGGGAGGGCCCGAACACTGAAGCTTTCTTT.

In this sample, this clonotype is medium-sized. This beta chain slipped into a library made for alpha chains as a stray read, so its size is not meaningful. This chain joins TRBV7-2 and TRBJ2-2; no firm D call. This CDR3 is built from 15 residues. Trimming pared 1 base from V and 7 bases from J, leaving 13 bases between. Germline V lookup: CDR1 SGHTA, CDR2 FQGNSA. CDR3 amino acids: CASSLGSSLRGELFF. The CDR3 DNA follows: TGTGCCAGCAGCTTAGGATCTAGTCTACGCGGGGAGCTGTTTTTT. Drawing the rest from reference TRBV7-2 and TRBJ2-2, the complete variable domain is GAGVSQSPSNKVTEKGKDVELRCDPISGHTALYWYRQSLGQGLEFLIYFQGNSAPDKSGLPSDRFSAERTGGSVSTLTIQRTQQEDSAVYLCASSLGSSLRGELFFGEGSRLTVL.

This clonotype was seen many times. Within a library made for alpha chains, this beta chain is off target, and its count is uninformative. The chain joins TRBV6-5 to TRBJ2-1; D unresolved. The germline V gene has CDR1 MNHEY and CDR2 SVGAGI. Trimming left V 4 bases short and J 4 bases short, with 14 bases between. The CDR3 length is 15 residues. Here the CDR3 reads CASSSFTNSYNEQFF. The CDR3 bases are TGTGCCAGCAGTTCTTTTACAAATTCGTACAATGAGCAGTTCTTC.

Sample share makes this clonotype hyperexpanded. This beta chain is an unintended read in a library built for alpha chains; its size means little. This chain joins TRBV7-8 and TRBJ2-5; tentatively, D is TRBD1 (5 bases). CDR3 length: 14 amino acids. CDR1 is SGHVS and CDR2 is FQNEAQ in the germline V gene. V gave up 5 bases and J gave up 1 base, with 11 bases separating them. CDR3 in DNA: TGTGCCAGCAGCCTGACAGTCTTCCAAGAGACCCAGTACTTC. Protein: CASSLTVFQETQYF.

This clonotype has a count of ten or more. A library prepared for alpha chains yielded this beta chain as an off-target read; its size is of little meaning. The CDR3 nucleotides are TGCAGTGCTCCGGACTCAGGAGAGACCCAGTACTTC. This codes for CSAPDSGETQYF. The chain employs TRBV20-1 and TRBJ2-5, with D perhaps matching TRBD2 (5 bases). CDR3 length: 12 amino acids. Germline V gives CDR1 DFQATT, CDR2 SNEGSKA (reference sequence). Trimming cost V 5 bases and J 4 bases, with 11 bases left between them.

This clonotype ranks as medium-sized. This beta chain appears as a stray read in a library generated for alpha chains; its size is not informative. This chain connects TRBV20-1 to TRBJ2-7, with D perhaps matching TRBD2 (5 bases). CDR3 length: 15 residues. Germline CDR1 is DFQATT and CDR2 is SNEGSKA (reference sequence). Trimming cost V 3 bases and J 7 bases, with 22 bases left between them. The CDR3 here is CSARELGSPVGEQYF. CDR3 sequence (DNA): TGCAGTGCTAGGGAACTAGGAAGCCCTGTAGGGGAGCAGTACTTC.

Ten or more counts support this clonotype. A library prepared for alpha chains yielded this beta chain as an off-target read; its size is of little meaning. This chain connects TRBV19 to TRBJ2-1, with D perhaps TRBD1 (7 bases). CDR1 LNHDA and CDR2 SQIVND come from the germline V gene (reference sequence). V was shortened by 9 bases and J by 10 bases, with 25 bases between the two germline ends. The CDR3 is made up of 15 amino acids. CDR3 nucleotide sequence: TGTGCCAGCCGAAGGGGAGGACAGGCCATTCTGGAGCAGTTCTTC. Amino acid sequence: CASRRGGQAILEQFF.

This clonotype was counted ten times or more. Because the library targeted alpha chains, this beta chain is an off-target read whose size means little. In DNA form, the CDR3 reads TGCGCCAGCAGCCAGACGGACAGGAACACTGAAGCTTTCTTT. It is translated as CASSQTDRNTEAFF. V is TRBV4-3 and J is TRBJ1-1; TRBD1 is a possible D gene (6 bases). The CDR3 is 14 amino acids. The V and J ends lost 3 bases and 1 base respectively, with 9 bases between them. Germline lookup yields CDR1 LGHNA and CDR2 YSLEER.

This clonotype was detected ten times or more. Within a library made for alpha chains, this beta chain is off target, and its count is uninformative. The chain employs TRBV30 and TRBJ1-2, with TRBD1 matching 9 bases. Germline CDR1 GTSNPN, CDR2 SVGIG (reference sequence). V trimming: 2 bases; J trimming: 14 bases; junction bases outside the gene matches: 15. There are 14 residues in the CDR3. The CDR3 DNA reads as TGTGCCTGGAGTAAGCTACCGGGACAGGGAGGAGTAACCTTC. This gives the protein CAWSKLPGQGGVTF.

This clonotype was seen a handful of times. The library was built for alpha chains, so this beta chain is an off-target read and its size means little. The chain combines TRBV12-3 or TRBV12-4 with TRBJ2-7; 8 bases are a match to TRBD1. The CDR3 totals 15 residues. Trimming removed 4 bases from V and 2 bases from J; junction bases left unmatched: 7. Here the CDR3 reads CASSSSGTGAYEQYF. As DNA, the CDR3 is TGTGCCAGCAGTTCCTCCGGGACAGGAGCCTACGAGCAGTACTTC.

This clonotype was counted many times. This beta chain is off target for a library built for alpha chains, so its abundance means little. The chain recombines TRBV7-2 with TRBJ2-1, with 8 positions matching TRBD2. This CDR3 has 16 residues. J was trimmed by 5 bases and V by 2 bases; bases with no gene match: 8. Germline V gives CDR1 SGHTA, CDR2 FQGNSA. The CDR3 nucleotides are TGTGCCAGCAGCTTATCGAGACTAGCGTTCGACAATGAGCAGTTCTTC. Protein: CASSLSRLAFDNEQFF.

Many counts were recorded for this clonotype. This beta chain turned up in a library designed for alpha chains; as an off-target read, its abundance says little. This chain links TRBV9 with TRBJ2-3, with D tentatively TRBD1 (5 bases). Germline CDR1 is SGDLS and CDR2 is YYNGEE. Deletions cut 4 bases from V and 15 bases from J, with 18 bases between. The CDR3 is made up of 12 amino acids. The CDR3 region has the DNA TGTGCCAGCAGCCCGGAGACCGACAGAATTTATTTT. Amino acids: CASSPETDRIYF.

This clonotype showed up many times. The library was built for alpha chains, so this beta chain is an off-target read and its size means little. V gene TRBV20-1 combines with J gene TRBJ2-3; 10 bases match TRBD2. CDR1 is DFQATT, CDR2 SNEGSKA, per germline (reference sequence). Germline trimming cut 6 bases from V and 1 base from J; bases unmatched to any gene: 13. This CDR3 region has 17 residues. CDR3 loop: CSAGRLAGVVRTDTQYF. CDR3 nucleotides: TGCAGTGCAGGGCGGCTAGCGGGAGTAGTACGCACAGATACGCAGTATTTT.

This clonotype was recorded at least ten times. A library made for alpha chains picked up this beta chain off target, so its size means little. V and J are TRBV5-4 and TRBJ1-2; 10 nucleotides agree with TRBD1. Germline loops: CDR1 SGHNT, CDR2 YYREEE (reference sequence). The CDR3 spans 14 residues. With 6 bases clipped from V and 8 bases from J, the junction kept 10 bases outside the gene matches. Here the CDR3 reads CASNHRDRGTGYTF. Written as DNA, the CDR3 is TGTGCCAGCAACCACCGGGACAGGGGAACGGGCTACACCTTC.

This clonotype was seen many times. This beta chain was picked up by a library intended for alpha chains and is off target, so its count carries little meaning. The chain employs TRBV6-5 and TRBJ2-4, with D perhaps TRBD1 or TRBD2 (5 bases each). Trimming left V 5 bases short and J 0 bases short, with 5 bases between. The CDR3 is 13 amino acids. Per the germline V gene, CDR1 is MNHEY and CDR2 is SVGAGI. CDR3 in amino acids: CASSGTAKNIQYF. CDR3 nucleotide sequence: TGTGCCAGCAGTGGGACAGCCAAAAACATTCAGTACTTC.

This clonotype is categorized as medium-sized (0.01 to 0.1%). This beta chain was picked up by a library intended for alpha chains and is off target, so its count carries little meaning. The chain couples TRBV6-2 or TRBV6-3 to TRBJ2-4; TRBD2 aligns across 12 bases. The CDR3 runs to 16 residues. J lost 8 bases, V lost 4 bases, and 9 bases had no gene match. Germline V gene data show CDR1 as MNHEY and CDR2 as SVGEGT. CDR3 nucleotide sequence: TGTGCCAGCAGTTCCGGACTAGCGGGGAGAAGTGACATTCAGTACTTC. It yields the protein CASSSGLAGRSDIQYF.

By share, this clonotype counts as medium-sized (0.01 to 0.1%). This beta chain represents an off-target read in a library built for alpha chains; its size is of limited meaning. The V gene is TRBV7-2, the J gene TRBJ2-3; TRBD2 agrees at 7 bases. The ends lost 0 bases at V and 1 base at J; junction bases unmatched: 1. This CDR3 is built from 15 residues. Germline CDR1 is SGHTA and CDR2 is FQGNSA. The CDR3 is CASSLASGGTDTQYF. DNA of the CDR3: TGTGCCAGCAGCTTAGCGAGCGGGGGCACAGATACGCAGTATTTT. The entire variable domain, with the rest obtained from reference TRBV7-2 and TRBJ2-3, is as follows: GAGVSQSPSNKVTEKGKDVELRCDPISGHTALYWYRQSLGQGLEFLIYFQGNSAPDKSGLPSDRFSAERTGGSVSTLTIQRTQQEDSAVYLCASSLASGGTDTQYFGPGTRLTVL.